This is a list of T cell receptor beta chains from one sample in a study of T cells in Graves' hyperthyroidism and ophthalmopathy. TCRdb passed the multiplex PCR reads through MiXCR, listing each CDR3 protein once. The table shows about 540,000 distinct CDR3 sequences, with under 60% occurring only once. Sequencing used peripheral blood or thyroid tissue (not recorded which). These receptors originate from a woman aged 18-29 years with Graves' hyperthyroidism. CDR3s include the opening cysteine and the closing phenylalanine or tryptophan. The D gene is left open where the match is weak. Not all rows give a size; the values are once, few, many and, for expanded clones, a class.

J	size	V	D	DNA	CDR3
TRBJ2-5	.	TRBV18	TRBD2	TGTGCCAGCACCCTACTAGCGGGAGGTGGAGAGACCCAGTACTTC	CASTLLAGGGETQYF
TRBJ2-7	.	TRBV18	.	TGTGCCAGCTCGATCCAGGGTAGCTACGAGCAGTACTTC	CASSIQGSYEQYF
TRBJ1-2	many	TRBV30	.	TGTGCCTGCCTCAGCGATAACTATGGCTACACCTTC	CACLSDNYGYTF
TRBJ1-1	.	TRBV27	TRBD1	TGTGCCAGCAGGGACAGGGGGCGGGTCACTGAAGCTTTCTTT	CASRDRGRVTEAFF
TRBJ2-5	.	TRBV11-3	TRBD2	TGTGCCAGCAGCTTAGAGGGTAGGGGACTAGCGGGAGAGACCCAGTACTTC	CASSLEGRGLAGETQYF
TRBJ2-7	.	TRBV6-6	TRBD1	TGTGCCAGCAGTTACCGGGACAGGGGTTACGGGCAGTACTTC	CASSYRDRGYGQYF
TRBJ2-1	once	TRBV5-1	TRBD2	TGCGCCAGCAGCGGGACTAGCGGGACTGAGCAGTTCTTC	CASSGTSGTEQFF
TRBJ2-5	.	TRBV7-2	.	TGTGCCAGCAGCCCTGGACTTATGTACCAAGAGACCCAGTACTTC	CASSPGLMYQETQYF
TRBJ2-6	.	TRBV7-9	.	TGTGCCAGCAGCTTAGGGTCGATGTGGGCCAACGTCCTGACTTTC	CASSLGSMWANVLTF
TRBJ1-1	.	TRBV24-1	TRBD1	TGTGCCACCAGTCAGGGGGGGACTGAAGCTTTCTTT	CATSQGGTEAFF